The rows below give T cell receptor beta chains drawn from one sample of a study of beta chain features in type 1 diabetes. Profiling relied on immunoSEQ multiplex PCR, and the TCRdb table lists in-frame clones only, not all of them. Counted here are 150,000 or so clones, roughly 60% occurring once; the ten biggest clones make up about 0.091%. The sample comprised naive CD4+ T cells from blood. These receptor sequences come from a young man with type 1 diabetes. CDR3s include the opening cysteine and the closing phenylalanine or tryptophan. Fields, in order: V gene, J gene, CDR3 protein.

v_call: TRBV19
j_call: TRBJ1-1
cdr3_aa: CASSIRTGANTEAFF

v_call: TRBV30
j_call: TRBJ2-5
cdr3_aa: CAWSVARTSGGYEGTQYF

v_call: TRBV11-2
j_call: TRBJ2-2
cdr3_aa: CASRGRANTGELFF

v_call: TRBV30
j_call: TRBJ2-7
cdr3_aa: CAWSDTYEQYF

v_call: TRBV30
j_call: TRBJ2-1
cdr3_aa: CAWSVTGGSYNEQFF

v_call: TRBV30
j_call: TRBJ2-3
cdr3_aa: CAWSVGDTQYF

v_call: TRBV30
j_call: TRBJ2-1
cdr3_aa: CACPRGGAGGHNEQFF

v_call: TRBV7-2
j_call: TRBJ2-6
cdr3_aa: CASSLVRNSGANVLTF

v_call: TRBV10-2
j_call: TRBJ2-5
cdr3_aa: CASSEWQGGAETQYF

v_call: TRBV13
j_call: TRBJ2-2
cdr3_aa: CASSLGQHGELFF

v_call: TRBV27
j_call: TRBJ2-1
cdr3_aa: CASSLSRRTGPYNEQFF

v_call: TRBV10-3
j_call: TRBJ2-5
cdr3_aa: CAISIGLSSGETETQYF

v_call: TRBV19
j_call: TRBJ2-7
cdr3_aa: CASSLGQGSYEQYF

v_call: TRBV7-9
j_call: TRBJ1-2
cdr3_aa: CASSSSGYGYTF

v_call: TRBV7-2
j_call: TRBJ1-2
cdr3_aa: CASSPRDSPGYGYTF

v_call: TRBV7-8
j_call: TRBJ2-7
cdr3_aa: CASSLVTSPAHEQYF

v_call: TRBV7-8
j_call: TRBJ2-1
cdr3_aa: CASSPSQGAIMSSYNEQFF

v_call: TRBV5-4
j_call: TRBJ2-1
cdr3_aa: CASSSGAGTPYNEQFF

v_call: TRBV6-5
j_call: TRBJ1-2
cdr3_aa: CASRPTGFDYGYTF

v_call: TRBV15
j_call: TRBJ2-3
cdr3_aa: CATSRDLDTQYF

v_call: TRBV2
j_call: TRBJ1-2
cdr3_aa: CASRGTGGYGYTF

v_call: TRBV5-4
j_call: TRBJ1-1
cdr3_aa: CASSSPRQKDTEAFF

v_call: TRBV7-2
j_call: TRBJ2-2
cdr3_aa: CASSGTANTGELFF

v_call: TRBV12-5
j_call: TRBJ2-4
cdr3_aa: CASALSLLVTRNIQYF

v_call: TRBV7-2
j_call: TRBJ2-7
cdr3_aa: CESGVPDEQYF

v_call: TRBV7-2
j_call: TRBJ1-1
cdr3_aa: CASSLGQNTEAFF

v_call: TRBV30
j_call: TRBJ2-1
cdr3_aa: CAWRKIRGFTYNEQFF

v_call: TRBV5-1
j_call: TRBJ2-1
cdr3_aa: CASSLETSGGKQFF

v_call: TRBV29-1
j_call: TRBJ2-1
cdr3_aa: CSVEERGYYNEQFF